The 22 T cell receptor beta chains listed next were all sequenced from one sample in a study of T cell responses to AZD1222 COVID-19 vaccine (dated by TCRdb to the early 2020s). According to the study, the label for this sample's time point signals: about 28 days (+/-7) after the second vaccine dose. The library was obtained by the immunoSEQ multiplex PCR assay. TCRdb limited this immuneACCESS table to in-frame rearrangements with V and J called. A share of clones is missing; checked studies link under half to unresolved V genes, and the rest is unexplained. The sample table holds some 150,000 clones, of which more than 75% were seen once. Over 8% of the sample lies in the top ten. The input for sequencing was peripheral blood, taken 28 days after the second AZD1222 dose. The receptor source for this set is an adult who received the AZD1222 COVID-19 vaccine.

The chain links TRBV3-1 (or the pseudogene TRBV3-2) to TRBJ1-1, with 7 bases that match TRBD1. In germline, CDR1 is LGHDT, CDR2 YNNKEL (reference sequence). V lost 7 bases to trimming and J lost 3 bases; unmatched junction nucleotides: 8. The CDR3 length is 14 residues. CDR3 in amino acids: CASNKGQIDTEAFF. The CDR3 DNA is TGTGCCAGCAACAAGGGACAGATCGACACTGAAGCTTTCTTT.

CDR3 loop: CAWSRDSTYEQYF. The CDR3 nucleotides read TGTGCCTGGAGCCGAGACAGTACCTACGAGCAGTACTTC. The V call is TRBV30, the J call TRBJ2-7; tentative D call: TRBD1 (5 bases). V lost 3 bases and J lost 2, with 11 bases in between. The CDR3 spans 13 residues. Per the germline V gene, CDR1 is GTSNPN and CDR2 is SVGIG (reference sequence).

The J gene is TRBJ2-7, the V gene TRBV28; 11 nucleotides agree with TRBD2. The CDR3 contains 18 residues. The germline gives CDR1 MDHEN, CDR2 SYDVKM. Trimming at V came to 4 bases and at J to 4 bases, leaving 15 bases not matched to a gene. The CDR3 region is CASSSDSLLAGDLYEQYF. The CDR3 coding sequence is TGTGCCAGCAGTTCAGATTCTTTACTAGCGGGAGATCTGTACGAGCAGTACTTC.

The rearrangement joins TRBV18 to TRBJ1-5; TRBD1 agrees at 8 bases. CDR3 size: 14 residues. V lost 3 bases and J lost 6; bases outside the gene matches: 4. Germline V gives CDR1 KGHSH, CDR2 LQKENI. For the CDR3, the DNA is TGTGCCAGCTCACCGCAGGGGGCGGGTCAGCCCCAGCATTTT. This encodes CASSPQGAGQPQHF.

Here the CDR3 DNA reads TGTGCCAGCAGCCCAGACCCAGCGGGAGGGCTCTTGAGTGAGCAGTTCTTC. Its protein is CASSPDPAGGLLSEQFF. This chain uses TRBV7-2 with TRBJ2-1; 10 positions agree with TRBD2. Germline V gives CDR1 SGHTA, CDR2 FQGNSA. With V trimmed by 5 bases and J by 9 bases, 16 bases remained unmatched. The CDR3 extends over 17 amino acids.

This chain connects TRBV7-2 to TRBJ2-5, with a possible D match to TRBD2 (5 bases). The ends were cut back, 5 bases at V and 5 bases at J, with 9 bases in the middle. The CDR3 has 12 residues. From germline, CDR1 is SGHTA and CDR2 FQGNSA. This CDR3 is CASSPRGETQYF. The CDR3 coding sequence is TGTGCCAGCAGCCCTCGCGGGGAGACCCAGTACTTC.

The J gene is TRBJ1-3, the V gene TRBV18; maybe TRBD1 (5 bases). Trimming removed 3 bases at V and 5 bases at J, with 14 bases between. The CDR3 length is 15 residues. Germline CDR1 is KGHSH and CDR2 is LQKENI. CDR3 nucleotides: TGTGCCAGCTCACCCGACAGCCTAAGGAGAAACACCATATATTTT. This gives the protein CASSPDSLRRNTIYF. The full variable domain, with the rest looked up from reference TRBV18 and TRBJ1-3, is NAGVMQNPRHLVRRRGQEARLRCSPMKGHSHVYWYRQLPEEGLKFMVYLQKENIIDESGMPKERFSAEFPKEGPSILRIQQVVRGDSAAYFCASSPDSLRRNTIYFGEGSWLTVV.

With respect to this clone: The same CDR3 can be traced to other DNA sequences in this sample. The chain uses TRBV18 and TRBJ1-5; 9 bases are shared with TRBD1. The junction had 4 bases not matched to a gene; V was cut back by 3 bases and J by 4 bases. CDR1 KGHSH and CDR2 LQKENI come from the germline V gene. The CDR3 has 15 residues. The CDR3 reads CASSPDRGGNQPQHF. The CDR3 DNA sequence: TGTGCCAGCTCACCGGACAGGGGAGGTAATCAGCCCCAGCATTTT.

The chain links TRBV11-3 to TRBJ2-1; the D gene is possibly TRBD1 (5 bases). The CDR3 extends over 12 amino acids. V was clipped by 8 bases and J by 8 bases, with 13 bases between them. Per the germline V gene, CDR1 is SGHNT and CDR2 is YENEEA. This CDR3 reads CASSGRADEQFF. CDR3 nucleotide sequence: TGTGCCAGCTCCGGCAGGGCGGATGAGCAGTTCTTC.

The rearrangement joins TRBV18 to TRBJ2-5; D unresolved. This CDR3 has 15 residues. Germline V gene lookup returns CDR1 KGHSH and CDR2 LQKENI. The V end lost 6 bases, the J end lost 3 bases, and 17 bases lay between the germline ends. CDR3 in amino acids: CASSSSVGEEETQYF. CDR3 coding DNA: TGTGCCAGCTCGTCCTCGGTGGGCGAAGAAGAGACCCAGTACTTC.

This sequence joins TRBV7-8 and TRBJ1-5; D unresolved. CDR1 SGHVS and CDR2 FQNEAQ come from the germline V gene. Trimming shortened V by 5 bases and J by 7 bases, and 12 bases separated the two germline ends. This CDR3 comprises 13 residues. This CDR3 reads CASSPRLGQPQHF. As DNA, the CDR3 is TGTGCCAGCAGCCCCCGGTTGGGCCAGCCCCAGCATTTT.

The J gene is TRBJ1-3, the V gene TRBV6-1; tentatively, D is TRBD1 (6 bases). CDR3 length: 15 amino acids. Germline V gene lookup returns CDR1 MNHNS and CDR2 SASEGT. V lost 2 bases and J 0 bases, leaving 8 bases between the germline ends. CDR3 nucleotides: TGTGCCAGCAGTGAAAGGGGGTCCTCTGGAAACACCATATATTTT. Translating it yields CASSERGSSGNTIYF.

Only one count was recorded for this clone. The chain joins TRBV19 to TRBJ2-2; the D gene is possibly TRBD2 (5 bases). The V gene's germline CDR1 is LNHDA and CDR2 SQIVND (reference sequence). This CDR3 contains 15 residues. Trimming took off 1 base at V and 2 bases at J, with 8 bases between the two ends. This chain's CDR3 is CASSIAGLNTGELFF. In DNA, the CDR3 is TGTGCCAGTAGTATAGCAGGACTTAACACCGGGGAGCTGTTTTTT.

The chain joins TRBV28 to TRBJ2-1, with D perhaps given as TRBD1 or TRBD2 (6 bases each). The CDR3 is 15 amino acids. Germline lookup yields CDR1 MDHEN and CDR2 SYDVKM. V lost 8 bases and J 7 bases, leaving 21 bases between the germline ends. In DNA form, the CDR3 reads TGTGCCAGCCGCCGCGGGGACAAACAGCGGAATGAGCAGTTCTTC. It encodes CASRRGDKQRNEQFF.

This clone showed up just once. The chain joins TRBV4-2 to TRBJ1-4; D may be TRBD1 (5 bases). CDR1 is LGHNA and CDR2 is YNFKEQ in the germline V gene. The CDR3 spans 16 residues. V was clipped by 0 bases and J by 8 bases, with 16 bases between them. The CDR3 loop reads CASSQDQGRVSEKLFF. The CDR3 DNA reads TGTGCCAGCAGCCAAGATCAGGGCAGGGTATCGGAAAAACTGTTTTTT.

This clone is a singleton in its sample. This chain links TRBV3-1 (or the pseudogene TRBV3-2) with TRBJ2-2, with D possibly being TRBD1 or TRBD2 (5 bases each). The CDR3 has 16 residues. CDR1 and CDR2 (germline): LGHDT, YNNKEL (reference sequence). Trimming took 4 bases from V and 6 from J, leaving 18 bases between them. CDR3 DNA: TGTGCCAGCAGCCGACCGGGACCCAGAGGGTCCGGGGAGCTGTTTTTT. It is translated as CASSRPGPRGSGELFF.

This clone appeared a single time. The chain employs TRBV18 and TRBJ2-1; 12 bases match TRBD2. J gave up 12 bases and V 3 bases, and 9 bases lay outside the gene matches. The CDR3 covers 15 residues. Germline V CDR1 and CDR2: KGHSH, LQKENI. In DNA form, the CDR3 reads TGTGCCAGCTCACCGTCCGGACTAGCGGGACCTGGGCAGTTCTTC. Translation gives CASSPSGLAGPGQFF.

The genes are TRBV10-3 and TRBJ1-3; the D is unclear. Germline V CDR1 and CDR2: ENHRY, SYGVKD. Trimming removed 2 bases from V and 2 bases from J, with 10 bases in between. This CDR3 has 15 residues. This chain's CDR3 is CAISEGVLTGNTIYF. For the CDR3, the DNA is TGTGCCATCAGTGAGGGGGTCCTAACTGGAAACACCATATATTTT.

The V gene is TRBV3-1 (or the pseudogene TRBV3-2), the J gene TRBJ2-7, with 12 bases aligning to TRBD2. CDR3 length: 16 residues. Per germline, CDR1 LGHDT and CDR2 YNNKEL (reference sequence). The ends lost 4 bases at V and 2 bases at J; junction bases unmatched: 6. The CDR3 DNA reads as TGTGCCAGCAGCCTTGGTCTAGCGGGAGGGCCCTACGAGCAGTACTTC. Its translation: CASSLGLAGGPYEQYF.

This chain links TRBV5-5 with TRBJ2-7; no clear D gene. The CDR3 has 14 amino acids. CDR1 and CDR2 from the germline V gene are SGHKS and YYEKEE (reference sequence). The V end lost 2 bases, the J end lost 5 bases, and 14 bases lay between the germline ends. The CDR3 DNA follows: TGTGCCAGCAGCTTCGGTCGCCAGCCCAACGAGCAGTACTTC. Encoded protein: CASSFGRQPNEQYF.

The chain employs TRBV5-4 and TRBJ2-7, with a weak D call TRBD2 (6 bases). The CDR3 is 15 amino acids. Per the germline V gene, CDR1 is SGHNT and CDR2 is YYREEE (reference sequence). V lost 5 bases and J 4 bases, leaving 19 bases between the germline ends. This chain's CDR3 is CASSSRREGVYEQYF. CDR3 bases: TGTGCCAGCAGTTCCAGGCGGGAAGGGGTGTACGAGCAGTACTTC.

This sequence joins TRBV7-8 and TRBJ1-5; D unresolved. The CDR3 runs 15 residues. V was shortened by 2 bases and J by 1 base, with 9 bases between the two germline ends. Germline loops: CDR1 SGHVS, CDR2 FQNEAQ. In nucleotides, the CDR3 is TGTGCCAGCAGCTTATCTCCCCTAAGCAATCAGCCCCAGCATTTT. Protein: CASSLSPLSNQPQHF.